In this sample, the clone carrying this T cell receptor (beta chain) turned up a few times. The sample belongs to a study of T cells after yellow fever vaccination. Germline CDR1 SGHAT, CDR2 FQNNGV. The CDR3 loop spans 17 amino acids. V lost 0 bases to trimming and J lost 5 bases, with 19 bases between them. It was through 5'RACE template switching that TCR cDNA was made, with a universal primer site and UMIs added. Using its own MiXCR run on the 5' RACE reads, TCRdb lists one record per CDR3 protein. This repertoire shows under 550,000 distinct CDR3 sequences, about a fifth found once; its top ten account for roughly a sixth.

The receptor was isolated from a man younger than 35 who received the YFV17D yellow fever vaccine. This chain joins TRBV11-2 and TRBJ2-5, with D unresolved. Specimen: PBMCs, collected roughly 20 days after the first yellow fever vaccination. CDR3 sequence reads: CASSLDTSVWIWETQYF. The CDR3 DNA reads TGTGCCAGCAGCTTAGATACTTCGGTATGGATTTGGGAGACCCAGTACTTC.